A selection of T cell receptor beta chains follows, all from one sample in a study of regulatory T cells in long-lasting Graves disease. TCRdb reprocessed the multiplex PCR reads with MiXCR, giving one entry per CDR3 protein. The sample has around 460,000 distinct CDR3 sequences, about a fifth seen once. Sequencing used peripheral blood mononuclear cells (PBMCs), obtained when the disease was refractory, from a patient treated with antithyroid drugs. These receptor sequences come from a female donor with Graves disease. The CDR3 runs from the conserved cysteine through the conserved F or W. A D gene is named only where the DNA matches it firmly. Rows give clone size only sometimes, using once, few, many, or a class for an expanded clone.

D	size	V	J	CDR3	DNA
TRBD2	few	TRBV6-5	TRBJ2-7	CASSYSGLANFHEQYF	TGTGCCAGCAGTTACTCGGGACTAGCAAACTTCCACGAGCAGTACTTC
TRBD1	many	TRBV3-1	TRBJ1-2	CASSLRDRGPNYGYTF	TGTGCCAGCAGCCTACGCGACAGGGGACCGAACTATGGCTACACCTTC
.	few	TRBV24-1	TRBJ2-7	CATRQEGSLWIFFRYF	TGTGCCACCAGGCAGGAGGGGAGCCTTTGGATTTTCTTTCGGTACTTC
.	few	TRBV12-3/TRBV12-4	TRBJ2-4	CVSTPWPRGKNIQYF	TGTGTCAGCACCCCGTGGCCTCGGGGCAAAAACATTCAGTACTTC
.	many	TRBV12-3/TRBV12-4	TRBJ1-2	CASSFDVRKEDGYTF	TGTGCCAGCAGTTTCGACGTCCGCAAAGAGGATGGCTACACCTTC
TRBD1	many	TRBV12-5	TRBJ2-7	CASGLVLGQSYEQYF	TGTGCTAGTGGTTTGGTACTGGGACAGTCCTACGAGCAGTACTTC
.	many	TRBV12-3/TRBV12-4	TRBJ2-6	CASRRNSGANVLTF	TGTGCCAGCAGAAGGAACTCTGGGGCCAACGTCCTGACTTTC
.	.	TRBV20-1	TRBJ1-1	CSAREGHQKTEAFF	TGCAGTGCTAGGGAGGGACACCAAAAAACTGAAGCTTTCTTT
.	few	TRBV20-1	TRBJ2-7	CSARDLGTAYF	TGCAGTGCTAGAGATCTGGGGACGGCGTACTTC
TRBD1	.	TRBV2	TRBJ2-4	CAGRDSKNIQYF	TGTGCCGGCAGGGACAGTAAAAACATTCAGTACTTC
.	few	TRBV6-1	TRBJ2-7	CASSEGYLDNSYEQYF	TGTGCCAGCAGTGAAGGGTACCTGGACAACTCCTACGAGCAGTACTTC
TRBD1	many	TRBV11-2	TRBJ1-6	CASSLGPGGGGSPLHF	TGTGCCAGCAGTTTAGGACCAGGGGGCGGAGGTTCACCCCTCCACTTT
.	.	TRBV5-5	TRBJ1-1	CASSFRVLKNTEAFF	TGTGCCAGCAGCTTTCGGGTCCTCAAGAACACTGAAGCTTTCTTT
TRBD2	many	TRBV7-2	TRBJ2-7	CASNLRGSLAGGPSYEQYF	TGTGCCAGCAACCTCCGGGGGAGCCTAGCGGGAGGGCCCTCCTACGAGCAGTACTTC
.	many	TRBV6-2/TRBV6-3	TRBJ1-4	CASSESSGTPSEKLFF	TGTGCCAGCAGTGAATCATCGGGGACACCGAGTGAAAAACTGTTTTTT
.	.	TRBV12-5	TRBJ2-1	CASGTTGEQFF	TGTGCTAGTGGTACGACCGGAGAGCAGTTCTTC
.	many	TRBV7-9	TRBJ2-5	CASRRQESETQYF	TGTGCCAGCAGAAGACAGGAATCGGAGACCCAGTACTTC
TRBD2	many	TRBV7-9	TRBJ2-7	CASSLGLAVYEQYF	TGTGCCAGCAGCCTTGGGCTAGCGGTCTACGAGCAGTACTTC
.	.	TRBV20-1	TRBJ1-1	CSAPQAGGGLANTEAFF	TGCAGTGCCCCGCAGGCCGGGGGCGGGTTAGCGAACACTGAAGCTTTCTTT
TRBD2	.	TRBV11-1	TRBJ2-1	CASSFGVRESNNEQFF	TGTGCCAGCAGCTTCGGTGTGCGGGAGAGTAACAATGAGCAGTTCTTC
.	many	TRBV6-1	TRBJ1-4	CASRQGQEKLFF	TGTGCCAGCCGGCAGGGCCAGGAAAAACTGTTTTTT
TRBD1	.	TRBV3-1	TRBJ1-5	CASSQTGTGARRPQHF	TGTGCCAGCAGCCAAACCGGGACAGGGGCACGGCGGCCCCAGCATTTT
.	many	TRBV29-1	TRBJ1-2	CSVELNVYGYTF	TGCAGCGTTGAATTAAACGTCTATGGCTACACCTTC
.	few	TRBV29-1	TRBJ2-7	CSVSIDPDEQYF	TGCAGCGTTTCTATCGACCCCGACGAGCAGTACTTC
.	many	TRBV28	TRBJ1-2	CASSLAGHYGYTF	TGTGCCAGCAGTTTAGCAGGGCACTATGGCTACACCTTC
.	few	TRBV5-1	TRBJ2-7	CASSISGTTYEQYF	TGCGCCAGCAGCATATCCGGGACAACCTACGAGCAGTACTTC
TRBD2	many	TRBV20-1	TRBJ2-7	CSARDPSSGGSYEQYF	TGCAGTGCTAGAGATCCTAGTTCGGGGGGCTCCTACGAGCAGTACTTC
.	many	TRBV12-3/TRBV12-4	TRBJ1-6	CASRLGLHDSPLHF	TGTGCCAGCAGATTGGGACTGCATGATTCACCCCTCCACTTT
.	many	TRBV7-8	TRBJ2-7	CASSLASREYEQYF	TGTGCCAGCAGCTTAGCTTCCAGGGAGTACGAGCAGTACTTC
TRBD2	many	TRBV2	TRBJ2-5	CASTGTSGGFQETQYF	TGTGCCAGCACTGGGACTAGCGGGGGCTTCCAAGAGACCCAGTACTTC
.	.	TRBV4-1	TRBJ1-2	CASSHLRAIDRRDGYTF	TGCGCCAGCAGCCACCTCCGCGCAATCGACAGGCGAGATGGCTACACCTTC
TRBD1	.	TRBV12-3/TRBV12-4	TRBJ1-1	CASGNRQGGTEAFF	TGTGCCAGCGGGAACAGACAGGGAGGCACTGAAGCTTTCTTT
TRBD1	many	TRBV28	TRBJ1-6	CASSRTGDNSPLHF	TGTGCCAGCAGCAGAACAGGGGATAATTCACCCCTCCACTTT
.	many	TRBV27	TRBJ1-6	CASSLSSSYNSPLHF	TGTGCCAGCAGTTTATCTAGCTCCTATAATTCACCCCTCCACTTT
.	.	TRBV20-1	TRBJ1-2	CSAFDGGNYGYTF	TGCAGTGCCTTCGACGGGGGAAACTATGGCTACACCTTC
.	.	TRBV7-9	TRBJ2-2	CASSLGLRGKPNTGELFF	TGTGCCAGCAGCTTAGGGCTTCGAGGGAAGCCGAACACCGGGGAGCTGTTTTTT
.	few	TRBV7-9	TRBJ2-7	CASSFTGRAYEQYF	TGTGCCAGCAGCTTCACAGGAAGAGCCTACGAGCAGTACTTC
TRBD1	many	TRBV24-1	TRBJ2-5	CATSDLRATGAETQYF	TGTGCCACCAGTGATTTGAGGGCGACAGGGGCAGAGACCCAGTACTTC
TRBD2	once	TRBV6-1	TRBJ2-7	CASSERGTSAYYEQYF	TGTGCCAGCAGTGAACGGGGAACTAGCGCTTACTACGAGCAGTACTTC
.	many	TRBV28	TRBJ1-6	CASNSRSYSPLHF	TGTGCCAGCAACTCACGGAGTTATTCACCCCTCCACTTT
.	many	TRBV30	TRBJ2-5	CAWSFTAQETQYF	TGTGCCTGGAGTTTTACAGCCCAAGAGACCCAGTACTTC
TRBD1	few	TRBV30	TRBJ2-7	CAWRNTGGYEQYF	TGTGCCTGGAGGAATACAGGGGGTTACGAGCAGTACTTC
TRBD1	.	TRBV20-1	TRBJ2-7	CSVTSRTGVDEQYF	TGCAGTGTGACGTCTCGGACAGGGGTGGACGAGCAGTACTTC
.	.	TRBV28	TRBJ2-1	CASSFRLVRYNEQFF	TGTGCCAGCAGTTTCAGGCTAGTAAGATACAATGAGCAGTTCTTC
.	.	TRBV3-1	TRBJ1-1	CASSQEPTEFNTEAFF	TGTGCCAGCAGCCAAGAACCGACGGAATTTAACACTGAAGCTTTCTTT
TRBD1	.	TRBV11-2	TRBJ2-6	CASRSPGQGPSGANVLTF	TGTGCCAGCAGATCTCCGGGACAGGGACCCTCTGGGGCCAACGTCCTGACTTTC
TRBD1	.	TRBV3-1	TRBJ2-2	CASNDRGESGELFF	TGTGCCAGCAACGACAGGGGCGAATCCGGGGAGCTGTTTTTT
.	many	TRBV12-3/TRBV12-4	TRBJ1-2	CASNSHEGLGTF	TGTGCCAGCAACTCCCATGAGGGTCTGGGCACCTTC
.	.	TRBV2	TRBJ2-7	CASSAEDGPYEQYF	TGTGCCAGCAGTGCGGAGGACGGTCCCTACGAGCAGTACTTC
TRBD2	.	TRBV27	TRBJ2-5	CASSPRTSARETQYF	TGTGCCAGCAGTCCGAGGACTAGCGCTCGAGAGACCCAGTACTTC